This T cell receptor beta chain stems from a study of blood T cell repertoires in COVID-19. The protocol was immunoSEQ multiplex PCR, while the TCRdb copy is restricted to in-frame clones and leaves out a portion. The sample consists of 77,000 or so clones, over 65% of them appearing once. This clone was counted once. Germline CDR1 is SGHRS and CDR2 is YFSETQ. V lost 3 bases to trimming and J lost 4 bases; unmatched junction nucleotides: 4. The CDR3 is 14 residues long. This rearrangement joins TRBV5-1 to TRBJ2-1, with TRBD1 identical over 7 bases. The receptor was derived from a human donor with acute or convalescent COVID-19. The donor label of this sample is uncertain. Sequenced input: peripheral blood. CDR3 in amino acids: CASSSGTDYNEQFF. As DNA, the CDR3 is TGCGCCAGCAGCTCCGGGACAGATTACAATGAGCAGTTCTTC.